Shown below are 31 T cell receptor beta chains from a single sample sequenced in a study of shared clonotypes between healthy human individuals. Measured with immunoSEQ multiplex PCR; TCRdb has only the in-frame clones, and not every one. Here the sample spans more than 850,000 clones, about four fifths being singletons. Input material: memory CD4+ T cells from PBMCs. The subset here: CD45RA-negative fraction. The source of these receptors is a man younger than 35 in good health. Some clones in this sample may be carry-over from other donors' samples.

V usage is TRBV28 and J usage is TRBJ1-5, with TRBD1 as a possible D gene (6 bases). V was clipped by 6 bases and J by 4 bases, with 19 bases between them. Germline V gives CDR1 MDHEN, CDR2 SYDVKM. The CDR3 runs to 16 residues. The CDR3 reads CASRQGGGAPNQPQHF. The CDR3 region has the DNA TGTGCCAGCAGACAAGGGGGAGGGGCCCCAAATCAGCCCCAGCATTTT.

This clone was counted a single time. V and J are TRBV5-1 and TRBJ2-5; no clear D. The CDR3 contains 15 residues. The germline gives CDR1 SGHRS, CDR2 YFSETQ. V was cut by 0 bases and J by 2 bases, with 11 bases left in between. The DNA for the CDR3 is TGCGCCAGCAGCTTGGAGGACCAGACTCAAGAGACCCAGTACTTC. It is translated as CASSLEDQTQETQYF.

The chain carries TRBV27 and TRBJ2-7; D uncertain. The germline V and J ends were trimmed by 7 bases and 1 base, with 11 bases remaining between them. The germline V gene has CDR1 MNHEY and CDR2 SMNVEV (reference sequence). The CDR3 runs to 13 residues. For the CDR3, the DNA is TGTGCCAGCAAGACGGAATCATCCTACGAGCAGTACTTC. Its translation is CASKTESSYEQYF.

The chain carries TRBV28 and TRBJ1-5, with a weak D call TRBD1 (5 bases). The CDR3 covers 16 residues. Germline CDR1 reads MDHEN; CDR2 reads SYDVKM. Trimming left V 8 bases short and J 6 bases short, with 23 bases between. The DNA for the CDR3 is TGTGCCAGCGCGGTTCCAGGGTCGGTTGTTGGTCAGCCCCAGCATTTT. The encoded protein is CASAVPGSVVGQPQHF.

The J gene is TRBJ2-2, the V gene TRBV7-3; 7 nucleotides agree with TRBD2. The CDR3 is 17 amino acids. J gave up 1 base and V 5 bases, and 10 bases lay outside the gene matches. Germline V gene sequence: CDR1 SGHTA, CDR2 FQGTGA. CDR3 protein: CASSPWRERGNTGELFF. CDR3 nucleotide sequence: TGTGCCAGCAGCCCATGGAGGGAGCGGGGGAACACCGGGGAGCTGTTTTTT.

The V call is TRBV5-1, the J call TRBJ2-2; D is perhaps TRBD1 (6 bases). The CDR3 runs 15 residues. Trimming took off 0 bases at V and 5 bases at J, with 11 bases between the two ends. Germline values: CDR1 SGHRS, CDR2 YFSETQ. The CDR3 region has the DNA TGCGCCAGCAGCTTGGATTCAGGGGCAACCGGGGAGCTGTTTTTT. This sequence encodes CASSLDSGATGELFF.

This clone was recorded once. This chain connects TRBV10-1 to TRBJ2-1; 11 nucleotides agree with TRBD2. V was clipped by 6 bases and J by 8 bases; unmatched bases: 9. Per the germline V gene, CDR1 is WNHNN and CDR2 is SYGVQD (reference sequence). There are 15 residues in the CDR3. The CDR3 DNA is TGCGCCAGCAGAGTAGCGGGAGGGATATTTGATGAGCAGTTCTTC. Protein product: CASRVAGGIFDEQFF.

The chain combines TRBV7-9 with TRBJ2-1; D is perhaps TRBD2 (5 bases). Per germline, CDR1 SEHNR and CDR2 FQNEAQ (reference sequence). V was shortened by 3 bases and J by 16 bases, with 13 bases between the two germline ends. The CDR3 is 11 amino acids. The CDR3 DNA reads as TGTGCCAGCAGCTTTGAGGGTCGCTGCTTCTTC. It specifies CASSFEGRCFF.

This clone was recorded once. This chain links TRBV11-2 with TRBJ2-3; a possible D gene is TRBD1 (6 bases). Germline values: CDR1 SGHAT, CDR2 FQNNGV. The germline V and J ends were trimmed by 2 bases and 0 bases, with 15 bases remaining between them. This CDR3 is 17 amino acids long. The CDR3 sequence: CASSLLGTKTSTDTQYF. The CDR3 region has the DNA TGTGCCAGCAGCTTACTAGGGACAAAGACTAGCACAGATACGCAGTATTTT. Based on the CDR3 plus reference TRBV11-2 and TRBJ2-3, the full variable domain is EAGVAQSPRYKIIEKRQSVAFWCNPISGHATLYWYQQILGQGPKLLIQFQNNGVVDDSQLPKDRFSAERLKGVDSTLKIQPAKLEDSAVYLCASSLLGTKTSTDTQYFGPGTRLTVL.

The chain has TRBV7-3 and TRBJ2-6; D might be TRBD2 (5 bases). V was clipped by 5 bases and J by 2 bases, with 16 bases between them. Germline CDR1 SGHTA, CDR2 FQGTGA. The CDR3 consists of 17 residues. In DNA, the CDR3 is TGTGCCAGCAGCCCCTCCGCGGGCGTCACTGGGGCCAACGTCCTGACTTTC. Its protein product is CASSPSAGVTGANVLTF.

CDR3 region: CASSVGGRSAGELFF. CDR3 nucleotides: TGTGCCAGCAGCGTAGGAGGGAGATCCGCCGGGGAGCTGTTTTTT. The V call is TRBV9, the J call TRBJ2-2; weak D call: TRBD2 (5 bases). The CDR3 is 15 residues long. Looked up from germline, CDR1 is SGDLS and CDR2 is YYNGEE. The V and J ends lost 0 bases and 6 bases respectively, with 12 bases between them.

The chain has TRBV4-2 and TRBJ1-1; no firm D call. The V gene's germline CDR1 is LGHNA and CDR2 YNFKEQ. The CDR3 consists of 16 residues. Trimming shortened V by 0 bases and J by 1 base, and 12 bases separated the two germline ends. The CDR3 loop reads CASSQDTRLSNTEAFF. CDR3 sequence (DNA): TGTGCCAGCAGCCAAGACACTCGACTTTCGAACACTGAAGCTTTCTTT.

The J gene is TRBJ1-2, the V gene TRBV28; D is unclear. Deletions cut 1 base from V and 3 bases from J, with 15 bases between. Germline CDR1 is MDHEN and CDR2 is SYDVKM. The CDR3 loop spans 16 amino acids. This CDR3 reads CASSLFWADSDYGYTF. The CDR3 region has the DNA TGTGCCAGCAGTTTATTCTGGGCGGATTCGGACTATGGCTACACCTTC.

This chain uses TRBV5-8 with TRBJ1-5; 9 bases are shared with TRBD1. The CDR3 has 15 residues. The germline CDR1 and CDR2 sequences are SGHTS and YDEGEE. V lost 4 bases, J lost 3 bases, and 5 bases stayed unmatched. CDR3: CASSPGQGPNQPQHF. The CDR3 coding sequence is TGTGCCAGCAGCCCGGGACAGGGCCCCAATCAGCCCCAGCATTTT.

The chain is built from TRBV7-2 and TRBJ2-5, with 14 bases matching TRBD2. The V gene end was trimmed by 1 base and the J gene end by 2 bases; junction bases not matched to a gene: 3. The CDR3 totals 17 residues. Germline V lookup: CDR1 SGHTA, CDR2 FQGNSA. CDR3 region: CASSLGLAGGPQETQYF. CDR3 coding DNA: TGTGCCAGCAGCTTAGGACTAGCGGGAGGGCCGCAAGAGACCCAGTACTTC.

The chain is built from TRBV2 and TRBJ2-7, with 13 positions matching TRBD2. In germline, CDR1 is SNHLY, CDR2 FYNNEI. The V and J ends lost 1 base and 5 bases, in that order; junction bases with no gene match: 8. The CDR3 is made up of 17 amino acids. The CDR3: CASSEVGTSGIGNEQYF. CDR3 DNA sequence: TGTGCCAGCAGTGAAGTTGGGACTAGCGGGATTGGAAACGAGCAGTACTTC. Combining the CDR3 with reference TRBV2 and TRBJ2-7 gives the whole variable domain EPEVTQTPSHQVTQMGQEVILRCVPISNHLYFYWYRQILGQKVEFLVSFYNNEISEKSEIFDDQFSVERPDGSNFTLKIRSTKLEDSAMYFCASSEVGTSGIGNEQYFGPGTRLTVT.

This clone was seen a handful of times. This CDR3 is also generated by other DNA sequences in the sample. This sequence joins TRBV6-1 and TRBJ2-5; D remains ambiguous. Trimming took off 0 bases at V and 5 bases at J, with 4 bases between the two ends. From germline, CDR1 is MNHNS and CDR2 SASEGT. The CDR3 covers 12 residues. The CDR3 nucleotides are TGTGCCAGCAGTGAAGCGGGGGAGACCCAGTACTTC. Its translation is CASSEAGETQYF.

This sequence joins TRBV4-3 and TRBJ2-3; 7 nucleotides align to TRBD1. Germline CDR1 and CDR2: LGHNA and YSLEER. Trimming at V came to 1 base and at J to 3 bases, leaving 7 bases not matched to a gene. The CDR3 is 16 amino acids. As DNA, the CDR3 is TGCGCCAGCAGCCAAGGGAACAGGGGATTGACAGATACGCAGTATTTT. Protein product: CASSQGNRGLTDTQYF.

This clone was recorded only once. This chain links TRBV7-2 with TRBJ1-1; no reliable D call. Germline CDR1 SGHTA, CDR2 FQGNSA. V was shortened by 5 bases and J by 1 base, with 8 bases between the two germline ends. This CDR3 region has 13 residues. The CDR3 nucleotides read TGTGCCAGCAGCATTCGACAGAACACTGAAGCTTTCTTT. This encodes CASSIRQNTEAFF.

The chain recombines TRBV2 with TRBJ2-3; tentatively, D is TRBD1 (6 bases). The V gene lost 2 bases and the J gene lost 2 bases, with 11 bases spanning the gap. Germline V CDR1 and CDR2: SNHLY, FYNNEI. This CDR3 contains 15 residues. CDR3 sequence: CASSEPGALTDTQYF. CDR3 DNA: TGTGCCAGCAGTGAACCAGGGGCCCTCACAGATACGCAGTATTTT.

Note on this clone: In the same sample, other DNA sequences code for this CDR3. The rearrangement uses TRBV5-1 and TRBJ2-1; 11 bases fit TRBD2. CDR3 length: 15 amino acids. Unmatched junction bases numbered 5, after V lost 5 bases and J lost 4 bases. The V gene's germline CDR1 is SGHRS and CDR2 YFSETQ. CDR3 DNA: TGCGCCAGCAGTCTCGGGACTAGCGGATACAATGAGCAGTTCTTC. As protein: CASSLGTSGYNEQFF. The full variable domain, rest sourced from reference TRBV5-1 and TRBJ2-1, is KAGVTQTPRYLIKTRGQQVTLSCSPISGHRSVSWYQQTPGQGLQFLFEYFSETQRNKGNFPGRFSGRQFSNSRSEMNVSTLELGDSALYLCASSLGTSGYNEQFFGPGTRLTVL.

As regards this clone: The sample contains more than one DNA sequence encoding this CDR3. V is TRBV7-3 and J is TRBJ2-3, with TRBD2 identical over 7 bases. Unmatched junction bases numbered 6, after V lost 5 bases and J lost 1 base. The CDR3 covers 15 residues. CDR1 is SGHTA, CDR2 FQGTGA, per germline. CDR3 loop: CASSLRGRGTDTQYF. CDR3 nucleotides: TGTGCCAGCAGCCTTCGAGGGAGGGGCACAGATACGCAGTATTTT.

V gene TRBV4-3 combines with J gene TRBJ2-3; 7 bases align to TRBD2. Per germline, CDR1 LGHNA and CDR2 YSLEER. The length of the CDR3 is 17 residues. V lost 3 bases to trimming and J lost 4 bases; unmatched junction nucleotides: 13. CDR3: CASSHGPSGVRPDTQYF. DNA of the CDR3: TGCGCCAGCAGCCACGGACCCAGCGGGGTACGTCCAGATACGCAGTATTTT.

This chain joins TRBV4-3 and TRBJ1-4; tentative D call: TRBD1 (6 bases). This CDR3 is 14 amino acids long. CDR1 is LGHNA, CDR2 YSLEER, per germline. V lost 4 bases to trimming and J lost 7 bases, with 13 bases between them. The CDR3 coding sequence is TGCGCCAGCAGCCGGGGACACCGCGGTGAAAAACTGTTTTTT. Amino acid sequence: CASSRGHRGEKLFF.

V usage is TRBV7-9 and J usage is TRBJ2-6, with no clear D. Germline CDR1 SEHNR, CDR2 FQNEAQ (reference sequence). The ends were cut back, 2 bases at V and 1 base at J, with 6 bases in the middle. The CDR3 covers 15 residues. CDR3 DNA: TGTGCCAGCAGCTTACCCATATCTGGGGCCAACGTCCTGACTTTC. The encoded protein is CASSLPISGANVLTF.

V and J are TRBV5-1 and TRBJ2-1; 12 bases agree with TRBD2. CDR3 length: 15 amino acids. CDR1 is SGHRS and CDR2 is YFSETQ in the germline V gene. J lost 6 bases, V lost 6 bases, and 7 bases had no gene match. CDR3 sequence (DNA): TGCGCCAGCATCCCACTAGCGGGAGGCCCCAATGAGCAGTTCTTC. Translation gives CASIPLAGGPNEQFF.

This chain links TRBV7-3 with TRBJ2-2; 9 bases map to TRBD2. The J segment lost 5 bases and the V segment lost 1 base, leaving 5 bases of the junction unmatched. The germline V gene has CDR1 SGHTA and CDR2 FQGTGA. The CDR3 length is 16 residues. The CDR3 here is CASSLNSGSVTGELFF. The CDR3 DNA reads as TGTGCCAGCAGCTTAAATAGCGGGAGTGTAACCGGGGAGCTGTTTTTT.

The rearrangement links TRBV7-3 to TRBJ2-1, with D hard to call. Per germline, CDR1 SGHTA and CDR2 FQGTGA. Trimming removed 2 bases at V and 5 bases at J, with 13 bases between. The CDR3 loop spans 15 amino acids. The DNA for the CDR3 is TGTGCCAGCAGCTTACCTCGGGTAGGTAACAATGAGCAGTTCTTC. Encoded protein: CASSLPRVGNNEQFF. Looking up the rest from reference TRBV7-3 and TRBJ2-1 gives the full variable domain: GAGVSQTPSNKVTEKGKYVELRCDPISGHTALYWYRQSLGQGPEFLIYFQGTGAADDSGLPNDRFFAVRPEGSVSTLKIQRTERGDSAVYLCASSLPRVGNNEQFFGPGTRLTVL.

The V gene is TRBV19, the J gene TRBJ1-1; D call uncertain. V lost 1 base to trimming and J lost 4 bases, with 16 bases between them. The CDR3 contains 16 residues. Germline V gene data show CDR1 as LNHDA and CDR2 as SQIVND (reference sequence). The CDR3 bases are TGTGCCAGTAGTATAGGATTGGGCAGGATCGGCACTGAAGCTTTCTTT. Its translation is CASSIGLGRIGTEAFF.

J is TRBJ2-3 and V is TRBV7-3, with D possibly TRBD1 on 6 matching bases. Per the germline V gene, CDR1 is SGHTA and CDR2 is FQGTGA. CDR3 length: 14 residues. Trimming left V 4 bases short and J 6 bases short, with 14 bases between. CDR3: CASSSTGLLDTQYF. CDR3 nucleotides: TGTGCCAGCAGCTCGACAGGACTTCTGGATACGCAGTATTTT.

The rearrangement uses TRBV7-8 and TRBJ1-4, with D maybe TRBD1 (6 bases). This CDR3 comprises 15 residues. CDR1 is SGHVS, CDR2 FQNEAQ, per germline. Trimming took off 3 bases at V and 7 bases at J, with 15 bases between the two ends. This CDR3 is CASSFNGGLAEKLFF. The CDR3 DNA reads TGTGCCAGCAGCTTTAACGGGGGGCTGGCTGAAAAACTGTTTTTT.